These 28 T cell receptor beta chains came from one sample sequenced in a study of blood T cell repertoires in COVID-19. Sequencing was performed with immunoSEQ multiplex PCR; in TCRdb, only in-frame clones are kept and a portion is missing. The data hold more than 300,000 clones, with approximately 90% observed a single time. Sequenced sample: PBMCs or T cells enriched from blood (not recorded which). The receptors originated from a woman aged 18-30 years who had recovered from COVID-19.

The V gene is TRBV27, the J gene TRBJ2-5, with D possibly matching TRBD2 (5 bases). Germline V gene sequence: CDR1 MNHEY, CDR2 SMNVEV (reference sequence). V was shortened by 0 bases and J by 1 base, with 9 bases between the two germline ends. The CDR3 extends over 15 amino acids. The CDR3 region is CASSLSLRAQETQYF. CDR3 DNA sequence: TGTGCCAGCAGTTTATCCCTGCGGGCCCAAGAGACCCAGTACTTC.

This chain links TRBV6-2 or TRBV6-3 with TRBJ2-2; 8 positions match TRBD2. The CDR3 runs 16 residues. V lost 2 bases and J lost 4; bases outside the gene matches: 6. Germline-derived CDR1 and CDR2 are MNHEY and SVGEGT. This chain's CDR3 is CASSYVRGGITGELFF. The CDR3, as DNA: TGTGCCAGCAGTTACGTTCGCGGGGGGATCACCGGGGAGCTGTTTTTT.

CDR3: CASSYSSGGHNEQFF. Written as DNA, the CDR3 is TGTGCCAGCAGTTACAGCAGCGGGGGCCACAATGAGCAGTTCTTC. This chain links TRBV6-5 with TRBJ2-1, with 8 bases aligning to TRBD2. Germline V gives CDR1 MNHEY, CDR2 SVGAGI. This CDR3 comprises 15 residues. The J segment lost 5 bases and the V segment lost 2 bases, leaving 5 bases of the junction unmatched.

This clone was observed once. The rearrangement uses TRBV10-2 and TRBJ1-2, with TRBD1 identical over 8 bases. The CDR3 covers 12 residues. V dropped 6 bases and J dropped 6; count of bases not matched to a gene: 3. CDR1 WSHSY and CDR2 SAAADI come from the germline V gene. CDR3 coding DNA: TGCGCCAGCAGCGAGACAGGGGATGGCTACACCTTC. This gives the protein CASSETGDGYTF.

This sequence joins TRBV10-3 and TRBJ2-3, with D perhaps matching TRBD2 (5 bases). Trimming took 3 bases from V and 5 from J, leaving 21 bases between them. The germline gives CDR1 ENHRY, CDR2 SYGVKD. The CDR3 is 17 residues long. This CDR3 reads CAISDPGEGRSEDTQYF. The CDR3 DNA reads TGTGCCATCAGTGACCCAGGCGAGGGTCGCTCGGAAGATACGCAGTATTTT.

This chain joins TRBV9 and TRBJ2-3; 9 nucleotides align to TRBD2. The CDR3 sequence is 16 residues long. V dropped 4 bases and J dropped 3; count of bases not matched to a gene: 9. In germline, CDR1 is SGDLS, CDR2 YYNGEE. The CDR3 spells CASSISGGTSTDTQYF. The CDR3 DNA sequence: TGTGCCAGCAGCATTAGCGGGGGAACTTCTACAGATACGCAGTATTTT. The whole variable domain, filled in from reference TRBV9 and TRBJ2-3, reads DSGVTQTPKHLITATGQRVTLRCSPRSGDLSVYWYQQSLDQGLQFLIQYYNGEERAKGNILERFSAQQFPDLHSELNLSSLELGDSALYFCASSISGGTSTDTQYFGPGTRLTVL.

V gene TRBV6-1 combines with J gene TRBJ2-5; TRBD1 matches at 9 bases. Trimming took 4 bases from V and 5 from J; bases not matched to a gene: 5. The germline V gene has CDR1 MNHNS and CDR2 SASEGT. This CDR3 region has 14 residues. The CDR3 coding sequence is TGTGCCAGCAGTGTGGACAGGGGAAGGGAGACCCAGTACTTC. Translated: CASSVDRGRETQYF.

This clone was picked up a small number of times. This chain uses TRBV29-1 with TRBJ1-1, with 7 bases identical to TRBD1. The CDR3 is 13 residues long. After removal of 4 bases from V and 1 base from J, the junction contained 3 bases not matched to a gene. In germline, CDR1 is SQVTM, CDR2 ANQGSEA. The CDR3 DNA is TGCAGCGTTGTAGGGACAGCGAACACTGAAGCTTTCTTT. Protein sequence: CSVVGTANTEAFF.

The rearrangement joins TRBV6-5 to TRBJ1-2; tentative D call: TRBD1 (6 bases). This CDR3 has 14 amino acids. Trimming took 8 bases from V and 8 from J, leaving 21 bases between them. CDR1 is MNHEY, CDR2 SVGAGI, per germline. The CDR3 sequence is CASQAAGAPYGYTF. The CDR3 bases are TGTGCCAGCCAAGCGGCAGGGGCTCCTTACGGCTACACCTTC.

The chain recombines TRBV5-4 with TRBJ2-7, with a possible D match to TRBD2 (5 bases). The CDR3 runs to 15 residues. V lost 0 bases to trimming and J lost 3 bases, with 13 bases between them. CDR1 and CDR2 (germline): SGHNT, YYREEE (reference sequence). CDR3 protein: CASSLGGLSLYEQYF. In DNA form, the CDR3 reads TGTGCCAGCAGCTTGGGAGGACTCTCGCTCTACGAGCAGTACTTC.

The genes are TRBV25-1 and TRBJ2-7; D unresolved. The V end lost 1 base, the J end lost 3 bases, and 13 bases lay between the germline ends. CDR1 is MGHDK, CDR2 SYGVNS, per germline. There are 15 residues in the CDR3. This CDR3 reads CASSESTSSFYEQYF. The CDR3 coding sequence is TGTGCCAGCAGTGAATCCACAAGTTCCTTCTACGAGCAGTACTTC.

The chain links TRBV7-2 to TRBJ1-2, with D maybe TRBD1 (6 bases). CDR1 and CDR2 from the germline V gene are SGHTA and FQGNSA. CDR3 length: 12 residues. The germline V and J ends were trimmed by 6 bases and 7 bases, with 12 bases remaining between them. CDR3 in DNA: TGTGCCAGCAGTTCTACAGGGTTTGGCTACACCTTC. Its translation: CASSSTGFGYTF.

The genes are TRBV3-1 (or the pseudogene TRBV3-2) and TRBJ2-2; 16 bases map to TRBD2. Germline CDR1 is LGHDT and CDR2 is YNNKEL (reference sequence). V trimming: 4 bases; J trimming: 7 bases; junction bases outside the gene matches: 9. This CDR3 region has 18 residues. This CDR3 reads CASSRTGTSGGAVGELFF. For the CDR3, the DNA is TGTGCCAGCAGCCGAACCGGGACTAGCGGGGGGGCCGTCGGGGAGCTGTTTTTT.

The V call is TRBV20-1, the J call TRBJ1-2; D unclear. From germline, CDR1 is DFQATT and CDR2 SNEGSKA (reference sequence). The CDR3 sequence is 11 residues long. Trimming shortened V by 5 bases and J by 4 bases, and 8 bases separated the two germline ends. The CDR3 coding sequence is TGCAGTGCTCCGCCAGTCTATGGCTACACCTTC. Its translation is CSAPPVYGYTF.

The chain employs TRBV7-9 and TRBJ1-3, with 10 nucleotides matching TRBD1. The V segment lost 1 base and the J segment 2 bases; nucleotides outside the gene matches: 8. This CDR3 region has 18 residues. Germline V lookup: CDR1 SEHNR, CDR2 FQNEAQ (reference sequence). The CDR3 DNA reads TGTGCCAGCAGCTTAGGATCCGGGACAGGGGCAACTGGAAACACCATATATTTT. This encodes CASSLGSGTGATGNTIYF.

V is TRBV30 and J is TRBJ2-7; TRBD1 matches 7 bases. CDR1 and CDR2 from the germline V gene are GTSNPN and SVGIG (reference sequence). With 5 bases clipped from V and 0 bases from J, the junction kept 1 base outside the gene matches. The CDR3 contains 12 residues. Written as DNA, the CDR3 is TGTGCCTGGGGGACAGCCTCCTACGAGCAGTACTTC. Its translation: CAWGTASYEQYF.

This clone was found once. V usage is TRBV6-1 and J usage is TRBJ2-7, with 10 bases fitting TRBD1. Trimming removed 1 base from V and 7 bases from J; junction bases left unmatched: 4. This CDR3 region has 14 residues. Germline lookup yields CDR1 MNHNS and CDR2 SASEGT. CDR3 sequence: CASSEGQGADEQYF. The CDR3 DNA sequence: TGTGCCAGCAGTGAAGGACAGGGGGCGGATGAGCAGTACTTC.

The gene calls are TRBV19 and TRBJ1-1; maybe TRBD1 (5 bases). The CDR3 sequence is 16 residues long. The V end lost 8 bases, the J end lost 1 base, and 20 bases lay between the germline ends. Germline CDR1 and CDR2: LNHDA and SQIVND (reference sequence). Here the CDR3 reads CASWRQGGLSNTEAFF. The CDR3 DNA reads TGTGCCAGTTGGAGGCAGGGAGGACTGTCGAACACTGAAGCTTTCTTT.

The CDR3 sequence: CASRPYGTDNEKLFF. The CDR3, as DNA: TGTGCCAGCAGGCCCTATGGGACAGATAATGAAAAACTGTTTTTT. The V gene is TRBV3-1 (or the pseudogene TRBV3-2), the J gene TRBJ1-4, with 7 bases identical to TRBD1. With 6 bases clipped from V and 4 bases from J, the junction kept 8 bases outside the gene matches. The CDR3 length is 15 residues. Germline V CDR1 and CDR2: LGHDT, YNNKEL (reference sequence).

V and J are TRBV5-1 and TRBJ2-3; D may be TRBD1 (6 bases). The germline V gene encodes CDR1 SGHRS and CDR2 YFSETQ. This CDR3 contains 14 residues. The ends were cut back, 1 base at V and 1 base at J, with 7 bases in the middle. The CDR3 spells CASSLYRGTDTQYF. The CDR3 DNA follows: TGCGCCAGCAGCTTGTACAGGGGCACAGATACGCAGTATTTT.

The CDR3 spells CASSLKADPRHEQYF. CDR3 nucleotide sequence: TGTGCCAGCAGCTTAAAAGCGGACCCTAGACACGAGCAGTACTTC. The rearrangement uses TRBV7-3 and TRBJ2-7; D is possibly TRBD2 (5 bases). The CDR3 sequence is 15 residues long. V was shortened by 1 base and J by 5 bases, with 15 bases between the two germline ends. The germline V gene has CDR1 SGHTA and CDR2 FQGTGA.

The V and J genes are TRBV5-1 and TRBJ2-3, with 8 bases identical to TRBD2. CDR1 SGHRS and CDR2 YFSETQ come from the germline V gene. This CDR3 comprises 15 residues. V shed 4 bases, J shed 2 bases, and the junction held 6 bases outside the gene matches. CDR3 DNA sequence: TGCGCCAGCAGCACTGCGGGGGGACTCACAGATACGCAGTATTTT. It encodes CASSTAGGLTDTQYF.

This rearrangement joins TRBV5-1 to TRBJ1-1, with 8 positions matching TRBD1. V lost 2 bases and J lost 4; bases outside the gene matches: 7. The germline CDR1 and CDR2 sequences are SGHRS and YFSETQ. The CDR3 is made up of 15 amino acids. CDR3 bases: TGCGCCAGCAGCTTCTCAAGGACAGGGAGCACTGAAGCTTTCTTT. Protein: CASSFSRTGSTEAFF.

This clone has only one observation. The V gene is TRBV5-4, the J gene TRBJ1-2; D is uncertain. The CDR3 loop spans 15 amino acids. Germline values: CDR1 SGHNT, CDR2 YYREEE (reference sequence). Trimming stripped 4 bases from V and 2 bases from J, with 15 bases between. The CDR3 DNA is TGTGCCAGCAGCCTAGAAAAAAGAGGAAACTATGGCTACACCTTC. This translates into CASSLEKRGNYGYTF.

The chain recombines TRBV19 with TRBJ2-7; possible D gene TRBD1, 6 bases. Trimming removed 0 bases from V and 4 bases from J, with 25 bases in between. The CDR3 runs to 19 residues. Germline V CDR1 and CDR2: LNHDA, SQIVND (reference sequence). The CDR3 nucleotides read TGTGCCAGTAGTATAGATCTTGGGGACGGGACACGCTATCGTTACGAGCAGTACTTC. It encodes CASSIDLGDGTRYRYEQYF. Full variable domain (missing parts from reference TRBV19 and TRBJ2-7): DGGITQSPKYLFRKEGQNVTLSCEQNLNHDAMYWYRQDPGQGLRLIYYSQIVNDFQKGDIAEGYSVSREKKESFPLTVTSAQKNPTAFYLCASSIDLGDGTRYRYEQYFGPGTRLTVT.

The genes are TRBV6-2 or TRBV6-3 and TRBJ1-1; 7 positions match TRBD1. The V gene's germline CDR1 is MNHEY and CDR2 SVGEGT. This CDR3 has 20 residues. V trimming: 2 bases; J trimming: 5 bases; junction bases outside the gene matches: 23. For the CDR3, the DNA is TGTGCCAGCAGTTACACCTTACCCCCTGCAAATTGGGACAGTGCGACTGAAGCTTTCTTT. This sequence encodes CASSYTLPPANWDSATEAFF.

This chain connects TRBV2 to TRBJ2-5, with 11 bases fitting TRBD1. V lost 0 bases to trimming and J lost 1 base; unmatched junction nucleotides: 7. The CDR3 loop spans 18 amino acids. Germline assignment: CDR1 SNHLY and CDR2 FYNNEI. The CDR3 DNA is TGTGCCAGCAGTGAAGCGCTGGGACAGGGGGTTCGCCAAGAGACCCAGTACTTC. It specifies CASSEALGQGVRQETQYF.

The CDR3: CASGAGATGANVLTF. Written as DNA, the CDR3 is TGTGCCAGCGGGGCAGGGGCCACTGGGGCCAACGTCCTGACTTTC. This chain connects TRBV27 to TRBJ2-6; maybe TRBD1 (6 bases). From germline, CDR1 is MNHEY and CDR2 SMNVEV (reference sequence). The CDR3 sequence is 15 residues long. Trimming took off 8 bases at V and 2 bases at J, with 13 bases between the two ends.